These 28 T cell receptor beta chains came from one sample sequenced in a study of T cells after yellow fever vaccination. TCRdb called the 5' RACE reads again in MiXCR, with one record for every CDR3 protein. The table shows around 230,000 distinct CDR3 sequences, with 6% to 8% occurring only once. The specimen was CD4+ T cells sorted from PBMCs, collected on the day of the yellow fever booster vaccination. These receptors were taken from a young man who received the YFV17D yellow fever vaccine.

DNA of the CDR3: TGCGCCAGCAGCTTGGGGGCCACCCTAGGTTCTGAAGCTTTCTTT. Protein product: CASSLGATLGSEAFF. The chain couples TRBV5-1 to TRBJ1-1; D gene unclear. Germline V gives CDR1 SGHRS, CDR2 YFSETQ. V gave up 0 bases and J gave up 6 bases, with 15 bases separating them. The CDR3 is 15 residues long.

This clonotype showed up just a few times. The rearrangement links TRBV28 to TRBJ2-1; tentative D call: TRBD2 (5 bases). The germline CDR1 and CDR2 sequences are MDHEN and SYDVKM. Trimming shortened V by 2 bases and J by 0 bases, and 14 bases separated the two germline ends. This CDR3 spans 17 amino acids. CDR3 residues: CASSLAGLTSSYNEQFF. CDR3 nucleotides: TGTGCCAGCAGTTTAGCCGGCCTTACTAGCTCCTACAATGAGCAGTTCTTC.

With regard to this clonotype: Compared with germline, one end of the junction differs, possibly owing to a read error. CDR3 residues: CATSDSGAVRELFF. The DNA of the CDR3 is TGTGCCACCAGCGATTCCGGGGCTGTTCGGGAGCTGTTTTTT. The chain couples TRBV24-1 to TRBJ2-2, with D perhaps assigned TRBD1 or TRBD2 (5 bases each). The CDR3 consists of 14 residues. Germline CDR1 and CDR2: KGHDR and SFDVKD.

This clonotype was observed many times. The rearrangement links TRBV6-2 or TRBV6-3 to TRBJ2-7; D is uncertain. Germline V gene sequence: CDR1 MNHEY, CDR2 SVGEGT. Trimming stripped 4 bases from V and 6 bases from J, with 10 bases between. The CDR3 extends over 12 amino acids. The CDR3 reads CASSLPVSEQYF. The CDR3 bases are TGTGCCAGCAGTTTGCCGGTTAGCGAGCAGTACTTC.

The chain is built from TRBV20-1 and TRBJ2-5, with D perhaps matching TRBD1 or TRBD2 (5 bases each). The CDR3 is 13 residues long. The V end was cut by 1 base, the J end by 7 bases, with 13 bases between. Germline V gene data show CDR1 as DFQATT and CDR2 as SNEGSKA (reference sequence). The CDR3 spells CSARVVGGGTQYF. In nucleotides, the CDR3 is TGCAGTGCTAGAGTCGTGGGTGGGGGGACCCAGTACTTC.

This clonotype was seen at least ten times. V usage is TRBV6-1 and J usage is TRBJ2-1; TRBD2 matches 8 bases. This CDR3 has 14 amino acids. Trimming removed 8 bases from V and 0 bases from J; junction bases left unmatched: 3. Germline CDR1 reads MNHNS; CDR2 reads SASEGT. The CDR3 is CASQSGGSYNEQFF. The DNA for the CDR3 is TGTGCCAGCCAAAGCGGGGGCTCCTACAATGAGCAGTTCTTC.

This clonotype was detected ten times or more. This chain uses TRBV29-1 with TRBJ2-1, with TRBD2 identical over 8 bases. Germline loops: CDR1 SQVTM, CDR2 ANQGSEA. V lost 3 bases to trimming and J lost 9 bases; unmatched junction nucleotides: 4. There are 12 residues in the CDR3. The CDR3 nucleotides read TGCAGCGTTGAGGTCGGGAGGGCTGAGCAGTTCTTC. Translating it yields CSVEVGRAEQFF.

J is TRBJ2-3 and V is TRBV5-1, with TRBD1 as a possible D gene (5 bases). V lost 7 bases, J lost 5 bases, and 20 bases lay in between. This CDR3 contains 15 residues. The V gene's germline CDR1 is SGHRS and CDR2 YFSETQ. The CDR3 DNA follows: TGCGCCAGCTTCCTCGTTCCAGGGTATGGAGATACGCAGTATTTT. This sequence encodes CASFLVPGYGDTQYF.

This clonotype was detected ten times or more. This chain joins TRBV7-9 and TRBJ1-1; D is unclear. V dropped 3 bases and J dropped 6 bases, with 14 bases sitting between them. Germline loops: CDR1 SEHNR, CDR2 FQNEAQ (reference sequence). The CDR3 contains 14 residues. CDR3 region: CASSFGAVQPEAFF. In nucleotides, the CDR3 is TGTGCCAGCAGCTTTGGAGCAGTCCAACCTGAAGCTTTCTTT.

This clonotype was picked up a small number of times. In DNA form, the CDR3 reads TGTGCCTGGGGGACAGAAAGGGCCCAGTACTTC. Amino acids: CAWGTERAQYF. V and J are TRBV30 and TRBJ2-5; TRBD1 matches 7 bases. This CDR3 spans 11 amino acids. In germline, CDR1 is GTSNPN, CDR2 SVGIG (reference sequence). Trimming removed 5 bases from V and 9 bases from J; junction bases left unmatched: 6. Full variable domain (outside the CDR3, taken from reference TRBV30 and TRBJ2-5): SQTIHQWPATLVQPVGSPLSLECTVEGTSNPNLYWYRQAAGRGLQLLFYSVGIGQISSEVPQNLSASRPQDRQFILSSKKLLLSDSGFYLCAWGTERAQYFGPGTRLLVL.

This clonotype was picked up a small number of times. The rearrangement links TRBV5-1 to TRBJ1-3, with a possible D match to TRBD1 (6 bases). With 0 bases removed from V and 2 bases from J, the gap between germline ends came to 12 bases. Germline-derived CDR1 and CDR2 are SGHRS and YFSETQ. This CDR3 is built from 16 residues. This chain's CDR3 is CASSLVAGVTGNTIYF. For the CDR3, the DNA is TGCGCCAGCAGCTTGGTAGCAGGGGTCACTGGAAACACCATATATTTT.

The J gene is TRBJ2-7, the V gene TRBV30; tentatively, D is TRBD1 (6 bases). The CDR3 runs 15 residues. Germline V gene data show CDR1 as GTSNPN and CDR2 as SVGIG (reference sequence). Between the trimmed V and J ends, which lost 1 base and 3 bases, there was a span of 16 bases. The CDR3 sequence: CAWSGGKGRGYEQYF. The CDR3 DNA is TGTGCCTGGAGTGGCGGAAAGGGCAGGGGCTACGAGCAGTACTTC.

This clonotype was detected only a few times. The chain is built from TRBV9 and TRBJ1-1; D is ambiguous. The V gene's germline CDR1 is SGDLS and CDR2 YYNGEE. V lost 3 bases to trimming and J lost 1 base, with 10 bases between them. The CDR3 runs 14 residues. The CDR3 is CASSGPVGNTEAFF. CDR3 DNA: TGTGCCAGCAGCGGACCGGTCGGGAACACTGAAGCTTTCTTT.

This clonotype was seen a handful of times. The chain recombines TRBV5-1 with TRBJ1-1; 10 bases match TRBD1. The junction had 2 bases not matched to a gene; V was cut back by 4 bases and J by 8 bases. Germline V gene sequence: CDR1 SGHRS, CDR2 YFSETQ. The CDR3 spans 12 residues. As DNA, the CDR3 is TGCGCCAGCAGCGTGGGACAGGGGGAAGCTTTCTTT. This gives the protein CASSVGQGEAFF.

This clonotype has more than one count but fewer than ten. One junction end disagrees with the germline gene, perhaps due to a read error. The chain employs TRBV7-7 and TRBJ2-1; D gene ambiguous. The CDR3 spans 15 residues. The germline V gene has CDR1 SSHAT and CDR2 FNYEAQ (reference sequence). CDR3 in amino acids: CASSPSAISYNEQFF. In DNA, the CDR3 is TGTGCTAGCAGCCCCTCGGCCATCTCCTACAATGAGCAGTTCTTC.

V is TRBV7-2 and J is TRBJ2-2, with 8 bases aligning to TRBD2. This CDR3 comprises 15 residues. Germline-derived CDR1 and CDR2 are SGHTA and FQGNSA. Trimming at V came to 2 bases and at J to 4 bases, leaving 3 bases not matched to a gene. CDR3 amino acids: CASSLQRERTGELFF. In nucleotides, the CDR3 is TGTGCCAGCAGCTTACAGCGGGAGCGCACCGGGGAGCTGTTTTTT. Based on the CDR3 plus reference TRBV7-2 and TRBJ2-2, the full variable domain is GAGVSQSPSNKVTEKGKDVELRCDPISGHTALYWYRQSLGQGLEFLIYFQGNSAPDKSGLPSDRFSAERTGGSVSTLTIQRTQQEDSAVYLCASSLQRERTGELFFGEGSRLTVL.

This clonotype has a handful of counts. The chain recombines TRBV6-5 with TRBJ2-5; D is unclear. This CDR3 contains 14 residues. Per the germline V gene, CDR1 is MNHEY and CDR2 is SVGAGI. V lost 3 bases to trimming and J lost 1 base, with 9 bases between them. CDR3 residues: CASSYGRLQETQYF. The CDR3, as DNA: TGTGCCAGCAGTTATGGCAGACTCCAAGAGACCCAGTACTTC.

This clonotype has only one observation. A much larger clonotype is one base distant, so this may be a read error. The V gene is TRBV20-1, the J gene TRBJ2-1; no firm D call. The CDR3 spans 11 residues. Germline values: CDR1 DFQATT, CDR2 SNEGSKA (reference sequence). In DNA form, the CDR3 reads TGCAGTGTTAGAGACGCCGATGAGCAGTTCTTC. This encodes CSVRDADEQFF.

This clonotype was found a few times. The chain has TRBV7-9 and TRBJ2-7; D is unresolved. This CDR3 is built from 14 residues. Trimming stripped 1 base from V and 2 bases from J, with 9 bases between. Germline V gives CDR1 SEHNR, CDR2 FQNEAQ (reference sequence). The CDR3 nucleotides read TGTGCCAGCAGCTTAGATCCGGTGCCCTACGAGCAGTACTTC. Protein product: CASSLDPVPYEQYF.

The chain joins TRBV4-3 to TRBJ2-7, with TRBD2 identical over 9 bases. Trimming cost V 0 bases and J 2 bases; bases outside gene matches: 14. CDR3 length: 19 residues. Germline V gives CDR1 LGHNA, CDR2 YSLEER. The chain's CDR3 is CASSQESPGPSGIPYEQYF. The CDR3, as DNA: TGCGCCAGCAGCCAAGAATCCCCCGGGCCTAGCGGGATCCCCTACGAGCAGTACTTC.

CDR3 coding DNA: TGTGCCAGCAGCCGAGACAGGGACATTAATAGCAATCAGCCCCAGCATTTT. This codes for CASSRDRDINSNQPQHF. This rearrangement joins TRBV7-2 to TRBJ1-5; 7 nucleotides agree with TRBD1. CDR3 length equals 17 residues. Germline trimming cut 5 bases from V and 0 bases from J; bases unmatched to any gene: 10. Per germline, CDR1 SGHTA and CDR2 FQGNSA. The full variable domain, with the rest looked up from reference TRBV7-2 and TRBJ1-5, is GAGVSQSPSNKVTEKGKDVELRCDPISGHTALYWYRQSLGQGLEFLIYFQGNSAPDKSGLPSDRFSAERTGGSVSTLTIQRTQQEDSAVYLCASSRDRDINSNQPQHFGDGTRLSIL.

This clonotype was seen more than once but under ten times. The chain joins TRBV10-3 to TRBJ2-2; D call uncertain. Trimming shortened V by 0 bases and J by 2 bases, and 10 bases separated the two germline ends. Germline V gene sequence: CDR1 ENHRY, CDR2 SYGVKD. The CDR3 extends over 16 amino acids. The CDR3 reads CAISESSGSNTGELFF. The DNA for the CDR3 is TGTGCCATCAGTGAGTCCTCTGGGTCCAACACCGGGGAGCTGTTTTTT.

The chain carries TRBV15 and TRBJ2-3; TRBD2 aligns across 8 bases. Germline lookup yields CDR1 LNHNV and CDR2 YYDKDF (reference sequence). Germline trimming cut 4 bases from V and 2 bases from J; bases unmatched to any gene: 8. The CDR3 sequence is 16 residues long. CDR3 coding DNA: TGTGCCACCAGCATTGGACTAGCTGGACCCACAGATACGCAGTATTTT. Its translation: CATSIGLAGPTDTQYF.

The genes are TRBV20-1 and TRBJ2-7, with D hard to call. Germline CDR1 is DFQATT and CDR2 is SNEGSKA (reference sequence). The CDR3 contains 14 residues. The V end lost 6 bases, the J end lost 3 bases, and 18 bases lay between the germline ends. The DNA of the CDR3 is TGCAGTGCCCCGAAGGGAAGAACCCTCTACGAGCAGTACTTC. Residues: CSAPKGRTLYEQYF.

The chain employs TRBV5-1 and TRBJ2-7, with D maybe TRBD2 (6 bases). Trimming took off 1 base at V and 3 bases at J, with 14 bases between the two ends. The germline gives CDR1 SGHRS, CDR2 YFSETQ. The length of the CDR3 is 15 residues. The CDR3 nucleotides read TGCGCCAGCAGCTTGAGGACGGGAGATCTCTACGAGCAGTACTTC. As protein: CASSLRTGDLYEQYF.

This clonotype was observed at least ten times. The chain joins TRBV7-2 to TRBJ2-3; no reliable D call. CDR1 and CDR2 (germline): SGHTA, FQGNSA. Trimming left V 2 bases short and J 3 bases short, with 6 bases between. This CDR3 has 13 residues. Here the CDR3 DNA reads TGTGCCAGCAGCTTAAGTAAAACAGATACGCAGTATTTT. The encoded protein is CASSLSKTDTQYF.

This clonotype has more than one count but fewer than ten. The DNA for the CDR3 is TGTGCCAGCAGTGCCCCCGGGAGGGATTCTACGCAGTATTTT. Amino acid sequence: CASSAPGRDSTQYF. This chain joins TRBV28 and TRBJ2-3, with 8 positions matching TRBD2. Germline CDR1 MDHEN, CDR2 SYDVKM. This CDR3 is built from 14 residues. The junction had 9 bases not matched to a gene; V was cut back by 5 bases and J by 8 bases.

This clonotype appeared many times. The gene calls are TRBV19 and TRBJ2-7; D is unclear. Trimming cost V 2 bases and J 0 bases, with 8 bases left between them. This CDR3 comprises 14 residues. Germline V gene lookup returns CDR1 LNHDA and CDR2 SQIVND (reference sequence). CDR3 amino acids: CASSISTSSYEQYF. The CDR3 DNA is TGTGCCAGTAGTATAAGCACCAGCTCCTACGAGCAGTACTTC.